The following is a TCR beta chain sequence with its context. Its specificity is not known. The junction does not match germline at one end; this may be a read error. In preparing bulk TCR libraries, previously described methods and listed TCR primers were used. One entry per CDR3 protein results from TCRdb running MiXCR on the PCR reads. This sample has roughly 320,000 distinct CDR3 sequences; over 20% occur once, and the top ten carry approximately 0.84%. This specimen belongs to a study of molecular identifiers for immune sequencing clone quantification. Overall study context: Replicates involved a five-way split of RNA from around 20,000 or 99,000 naive CD8 cells, with sequencing of four. Regarding the study as a whole: Spiked Jurkat TCR RNA equivalent to one cell was reportedly detectable in 800,000 to 1,000,000 naive cells. The sizes of highly expanded clones could be underestimated when identical TCR molecules share a barcode.

This CDR3 contains 16 residues. The germline CDR1 and CDR2 sequences are MGHRA and YSYEKL. Sequenced input: naive CD8+ T cells from blood, with Jurkat cell RNA spiked in. This sample's subset: FACS-sorted CD8+CD4-CCR7+CD45RA+ naive T cells. The source is a human donor in good health. Some libraries in this study had Jurkat cell RNA spiked in. The chain is built from TRBV4-1 and TRBJ2-1; D is unclear. CDR3 nucleotides: TGCGCCGGCAGCCAAGATCGAAAGGGTCCCTACAATGAGCAGTTCTTC. It is translated as CAGSQDRKGPYNEQFF.